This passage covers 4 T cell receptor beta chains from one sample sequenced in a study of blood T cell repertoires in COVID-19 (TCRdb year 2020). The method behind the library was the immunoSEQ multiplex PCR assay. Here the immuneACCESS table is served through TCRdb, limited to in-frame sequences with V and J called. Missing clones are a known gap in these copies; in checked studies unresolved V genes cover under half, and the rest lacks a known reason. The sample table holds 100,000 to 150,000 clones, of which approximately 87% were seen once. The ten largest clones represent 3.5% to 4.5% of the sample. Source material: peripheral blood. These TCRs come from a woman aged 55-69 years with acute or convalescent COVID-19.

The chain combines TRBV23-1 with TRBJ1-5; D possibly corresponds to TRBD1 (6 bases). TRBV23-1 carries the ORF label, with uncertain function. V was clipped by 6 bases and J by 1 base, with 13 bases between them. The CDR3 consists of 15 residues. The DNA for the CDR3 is TGCGCCAGCAGGATTACAGGGCAAAGCAATCAGCCCCAGCATTTT. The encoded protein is CASRITGQSNQPQHF.

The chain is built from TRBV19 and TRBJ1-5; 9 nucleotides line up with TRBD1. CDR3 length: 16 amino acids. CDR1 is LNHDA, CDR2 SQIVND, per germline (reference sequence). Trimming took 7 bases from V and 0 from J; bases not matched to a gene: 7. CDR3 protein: CASTFGTGSSNQPQHF. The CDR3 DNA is TGTGCCAGTACCTTCGGGACAGGGAGTAGCAATCAGCCCCAGCATTTT. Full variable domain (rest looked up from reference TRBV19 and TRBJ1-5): DGGITQSPKYLFRKEGQNVTLSCEQNLNHDAMYWYRQDPGQGLRLIYYSQIVNDFQKGDIAEGYSVSREKKESFPLTVTSAQKNPTAFYLCASTFGTGSSNQPQHFGDGTRLSIL.

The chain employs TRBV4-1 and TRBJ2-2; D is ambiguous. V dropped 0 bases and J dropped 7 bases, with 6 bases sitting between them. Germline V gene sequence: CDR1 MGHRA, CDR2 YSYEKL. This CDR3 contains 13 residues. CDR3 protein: CASSQDTIGELFF. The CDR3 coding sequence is TGCGCCAGCAGCCAAGACACTATCGGGGAGCTGTTTTTT.

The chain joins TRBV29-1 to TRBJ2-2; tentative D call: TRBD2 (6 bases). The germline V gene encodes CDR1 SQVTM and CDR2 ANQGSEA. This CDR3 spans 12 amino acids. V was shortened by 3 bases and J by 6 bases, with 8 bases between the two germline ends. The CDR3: CSVDGEAGELFF. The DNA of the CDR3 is TGCAGCGTTGACGGGGAGGCCGGGGAGCTGTTTTTT.